Below are 18 T cell receptor beta chains sequenced from a single sample in a study of cytomegalovirus exposure and HLA in healthy donors. The PCR had 60 Vbeta and 13 Jbeta primers. Produced via immunoSEQ multiplex PCR; TCRdb's table is partial and in-frame only. Here the sample spans some 150,000 clones, approximately 68% being singletons. The sequenced sample consisted of PBMCs. The receptors originated from a man aged 35-49 years in good health and CMV-seronegative.

This clone showed up just once. This chain joins TRBV5-6 and TRBJ2-5, with 7 bases identical to TRBD1. The germline gives CDR1 SGHDT, CDR2 YYEEEE. The trim removed 3 bases at V and 5 bases at J, leaving 16 bases unmatched. The CDR3 extends over 17 amino acids. The DNA of the CDR3 is TGTGCCAGCAGCTCCGGAGCGAAGGGACAGCTCAGGGAGACCCAGTACTTC. This encodes CASSSGAKGQLRETQYF.

The chain uses TRBV6-1 and TRBJ2-5; 10 positions agree with TRBD1. The V gene's germline CDR1 is MNHNS and CDR2 SASEGT. V shed 6 bases and J 5 bases; nucleotides not matched to a gene: 6. This CDR3 spans 14 amino acids. CDR3 protein: CASSDRGRGETQYF. DNA of the CDR3: TGTGCCAGCAGCGACAGGGGGCGCGGGGAGACCCAGTACTTC.

The chain uses TRBV19 and TRBJ2-7, with D possibly TRBD2 on 6 matching bases. Trimming cost V 3 bases and J 2 bases, with 14 bases left between them. The CDR3 sequence is 15 residues long. The germline V gene has CDR1 LNHDA and CDR2 SQIVND (reference sequence). CDR3 in amino acids: CASSIGDLGTYEQYF. The CDR3 bases are TGTGCCAGTAGTATCGGGGACTTAGGGACCTACGAGCAGTACTTC.

Worth noting for this clone: One end of the junction is discordant with germline, which a read error may explain. J is TRBJ1-5 and V is TRBV29-1; weak D call: TRBD1 (5 bases). Germline V gene lookup returns CDR1 SQVTM and CDR2 ANQGSEA. The CDR3 has 13 residues. CDR3 region: CSVGGHSNQPQNF. Here the CDR3 DNA reads TGCAGCGTTGGTGGACATAGCAATCAGCCCCAGAATTTT.

This clone was found a few times. This chain connects TRBV6-5 to TRBJ2-7; D is undetermined. Germline V gene data show CDR1 as MNHEY and CDR2 as SVGAGI. The CDR3 extends over 13 amino acids. V was clipped by 5 bases and J by 3 bases, with 11 bases between them. This chain's CDR3 is CASSAMENYEQYF. CDR3 sequence (DNA): TGTGCCAGCAGTGCCATGGAGAACTACGAGCAGTACTTC.

This clone was recorded a few times. The chain is built from TRBV7-8 and TRBJ2-7; D is unresolved. There are 16 residues in the CDR3. V lost 1 base and J 0 bases, leaving 13 bases between the germline ends. CDR1 and CDR2 from the germline V gene are SGHVS and FQNEAQ. CDR3 region: CASSLVPSKSSYEQYF. The DNA for the CDR3 is TGTGCCAGCAGCTTAGTTCCGTCCAAGAGCTCCTACGAGCAGTACTTC.

This chain joins TRBV6-5 and TRBJ1-2; no clear D gene. Germline V gene data show CDR1 as MNHEY and CDR2 as SVGAGI. The CDR3 totals 11 residues. Trimming took off 8 bases at V and 6 bases at J, with 10 bases between the two ends. CDR3 in DNA: TGTGCCAGCTCCAAGGGAGATGGCTACACCTTC. Translated: CASSKGDGYTF.

This rearrangement joins TRBV30 to TRBJ1-6, with no clear D. V lost 0 bases to trimming and J lost 8 bases, with 11 bases between them. The CDR3 has 14 residues. Germline loops: CDR1 GTSNPN, CDR2 SVGIG (reference sequence). The CDR3 bases are TGTGCCTGGAGTGTACCTATCCCCGATTCACCCCTCCACTTT. Protein: CAWSVPIPDSPLHF. Looking up the rest from reference TRBV30 and TRBJ1-6 gives the full variable domain: SQTIHQWPATLVQPVGSPLSLECTVEGTSNPNLYWYRQAAGRGLQLLFYSVGIGQISSEVPQNLSASRPQDRQFILSSKKLLLSDSGFYLCAWSVPIPDSPLHFGNGTRLTVT.

This chain joins TRBV2 and TRBJ2-2; 9 nucleotides agree with TRBD2. The CDR3 totals 15 residues. CDR1 is SNHLY and CDR2 is FYNNEI in the germline V gene. V was pared by 4 bases and J by 1 base, with 1 base of the junction left unmatched. Here the CDR3 reads CASSGSGRNTGELFF. The DNA of the CDR3 is TGTGCCAGCAGTGGTAGCGGGAGGAACACCGGGGAGCTGTTTTTT.

By frequency in the sample, this clone is medium-sized (0.01 to 0.1%). The chain employs TRBV4-3 and TRBJ2-7; 12 bases match TRBD2. Trimming cost V 0 bases and J 3 bases; bases outside gene matches: 6. CDR3 length: 17 amino acids. Germline CDR1 LGHNA, CDR2 YSLEER. CDR3 region: CASSQEALAGGIYEQYF. The CDR3 region has the DNA TGCGCCAGCAGCCAAGAGGCGCTAGCGGGAGGGATCTACGAGCAGTACTTC.

This clone was seen more than once but under ten times. The chain combines TRBV30 with TRBJ2-7; a weak D match, TRBD1 (6 bases). Deletions cut 4 bases from V and 6 bases from J, with 13 bases between. The CDR3 totals 12 residues. Germline V CDR1 and CDR2: GTSNPN, SVGIG (reference sequence). The CDR3 DNA is TGTGCCTGGACCGGGACACGCGTCGAGCAGTACTTC. Encoded protein: CAWTGTRVEQYF.

The rearrangement uses TRBV27 and TRBJ1-5; 7 bases line up with TRBD1. The germline V gene has CDR1 MNHEY and CDR2 SMNVEV (reference sequence). The CDR3 is 17 residues long. After removal of 2 bases from V and 5 bases from J, the junction contained 12 bases not matched to a gene. The CDR3 sequence: CASSLGYRGKFHQPQHF. CDR3 coding DNA: TGTGCCAGCAGTTTAGGGTACAGGGGTAAATTTCATCAGCCCCAGCATTTT.

The CDR3 DNA reads TGTGCCACCAGCAGAGATCCGGGACAGGGGCTGTACTTC. Translated, it gives CATSRDPGQGLYF. The chain uses TRBV15 and TRBJ2-7; TRBD1 agrees at 10 bases. This CDR3 contains 13 residues. CDR1 LNHNV and CDR2 YYDKDF come from the germline V gene (reference sequence). The J segment lost 12 bases and the V segment lost 0 bases, leaving 5 bases of the junction unmatched.

The chain uses TRBV15 and TRBJ1-3; 9 nucleotides match TRBD1. Germline V gene lookup returns CDR1 LNHNV and CDR2 YYDKDF (reference sequence). V dropped 5 bases and J dropped 0; count of bases not matched to a gene: 8. The CDR3 has 17 amino acids. This chain's CDR3 is CATSSSGQGHSGNTIYF. In DNA, the CDR3 is TGTGCCACCAGCTCCTCGGGACAGGGACACTCTGGAAACACCATATATTTT.

V and J are TRBV5-1 and TRBJ2-7, with D perhaps TRBD1 (5 bases). Germline loops: CDR1 SGHRS, CDR2 YFSETQ. The CDR3 has 14 amino acids. V shed 3 bases and J shed 0 bases, with 10 bases lying between them. The CDR3 here is CASSSRARSYEQYF. In DNA, the CDR3 is TGCGCCAGCAGCTCCAGGGCCCGCTCCTACGAGCAGTACTTC.

This chain uses TRBV6-5 with TRBJ1-6; 7 nucleotides line up with TRBD1. The length of the CDR3 is 15 residues. The germline gives CDR1 MNHEY, CDR2 SVGAGI. V lost 5 bases and J lost 5; bases outside the gene matches: 6. This chain's CDR3 is CASSARTGHNSPLHF. Here the CDR3 DNA reads TGTGCCAGCAGTGCCCGGACAGGCCATAATTCACCCCTCCACTTT.

The rearrangement links TRBV7-8 to TRBJ2-7; D is ambiguous. Germline assignment: CDR1 SGHVS and CDR2 FQNEAQ. V shed 0 bases and J shed 1 base, with 10 bases lying between them. This CDR3 has 15 amino acids. This chain's CDR3 is CASSLALAESYEQYF. Here the CDR3 DNA reads TGTGCCAGCAGCTTAGCGCTGGCAGAATCCTACGAGCAGTACTTC.

This clone has only a few counts. The chain employs TRBV14 and TRBJ1-1, with unresolved D. This CDR3 comprises 11 residues. Germline CDR1 reads SGHDN; CDR2 reads FVKESK. The V end was cut by 5 bases, the J end by 6 bases, with 7 bases between. The CDR3 here is CASSDTPEAFF. The CDR3 nucleotides are TGTGCCAGCAGCGACACCCCTGAAGCTTTCTTT.